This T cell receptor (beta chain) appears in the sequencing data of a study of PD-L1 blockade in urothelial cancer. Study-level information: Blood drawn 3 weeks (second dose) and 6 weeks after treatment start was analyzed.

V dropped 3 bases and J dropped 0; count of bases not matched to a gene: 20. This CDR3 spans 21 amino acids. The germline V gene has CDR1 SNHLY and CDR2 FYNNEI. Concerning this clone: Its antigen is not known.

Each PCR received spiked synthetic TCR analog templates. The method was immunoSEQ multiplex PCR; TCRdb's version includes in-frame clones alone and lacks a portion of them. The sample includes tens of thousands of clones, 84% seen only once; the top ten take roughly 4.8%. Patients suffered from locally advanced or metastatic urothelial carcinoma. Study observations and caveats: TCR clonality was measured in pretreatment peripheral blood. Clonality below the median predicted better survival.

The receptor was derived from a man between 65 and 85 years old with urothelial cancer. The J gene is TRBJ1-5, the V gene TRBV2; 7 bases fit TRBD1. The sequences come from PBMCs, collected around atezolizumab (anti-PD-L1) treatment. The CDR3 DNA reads TGTGCCAGCAGTGAGTGGGTCCGGACAGGTCTAGGAAGGGGTAGCAATCAGCCCCAGCATTTT. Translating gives CASSEWVRTGLGRGSNQPQHF. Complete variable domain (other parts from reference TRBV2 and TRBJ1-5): EPEVTQTPSHQVTQMGQEVILRCVPISNHLYFYWYRQILGQKVEFLVSFYNNEISEKSEIFDDQFSVERPDGSNFTLKIRSTKLEDSAMYFCASSEWVRTGLGRGSNQPQHFGDGTRLSIL.